What follows are 17 T cell receptor beta chains derived from one specimen sequenced in a study of shared clonotypes between healthy human individuals. Assay used: immunoSEQ multiplex PCR; TCRdb lists only in-frame clones, some missing. The data hold millions of clones, with approximately 95% observed a single time. The material sequenced was naive CD4+ T cells sorted from blood. Subset indicated: CD45RA+ positively selected. These receptors originate from a man aged 18 to 35 in good health.

As concerns this clone: The sample contains more than one DNA sequence encoding this CDR3. The chain joins TRBV11-2 to TRBJ2-3; D not certain. The CDR3 is made up of 13 amino acids. With 0 bases removed from V and 1 base from J, the gap between germline ends came to 2 bases. Looked up from germline, CDR1 is SGHAT and CDR2 is FQNNGV. The CDR3 loop reads CASSLERTDTQYF. CDR3 sequence (DNA): TGTGCCAGCAGCTTAGAGCGCACAGATACGCAGTATTTT.

V usage is TRBV4-1 and J usage is TRBJ2-5; 8 bases fit TRBD2. The germline gives CDR1 MGHRA, CDR2 YSYEKL. V gave up 0 bases and J gave up 2 bases; unmatched junction bases: 5. The CDR3 is 16 amino acids. CDR3 nucleotides: TGCGCCAGCAGCCAAGATTCCAGCGGGGGACAAGAGACCCAGTACTTC. It is translated as CASSQDSSGGQETQYF.

V gene TRBV5-6 combines with J gene TRBJ2-1, with D perhaps TRBD2 (5 bases). Germline V gene lookup returns CDR1 SGHDT and CDR2 YYEEEE. Deletions cut 4 bases from V and 10 bases from J, with 21 bases between. The CDR3 runs to 15 residues. CDR3 coding DNA: TGTGCCAGCAGCCCCGAGAAGGTCGGGCGGGCCGAGCAGTTCTTC. This codes for CASSPEKVGRAEQFF. Looking up the rest from reference TRBV5-6 and TRBJ2-1 gives the full variable domain: DAGVTQSPTHLIKTRGQQVTLRCSPKSGHDTVSWYQQALGQGPQFIFQYYEEEERQRGNFPDRFSGHQFPNYSSELNVNALLLGDSALYLCASSPEKVGRAEQFFGPGTRLTVL.

This clone was picked up one time. The chain is built from TRBV7-8 and TRBJ1-5, with TRBD1 matching 10 bases. J gave up 2 bases and V 5 bases, and 9 bases lay outside the gene matches. The CDR3 covers 17 residues. Per germline, CDR1 SGHVS and CDR2 FQNEAQ. Here the CDR3 reads CASSPGPDRGGNQPQHF. The CDR3 coding sequence is TGTGCCAGCAGCCCGGGTCCGGACAGGGGGGGCAATCAGCCCCAGCATTTT.

The chain links TRBV7-8 to TRBJ2-5; TRBD1 agrees at 7 bases. The CDR3 spans 13 residues. V lost 3 bases, J lost 7 bases, and 5 bases stayed unmatched. The V gene's germline CDR1 is SGHVS and CDR2 FQNEAQ. CDR3 residues: CASSFTGVATQYF. CDR3 DNA: TGTGCCAGCAGCTTCACAGGGGTTGCGACCCAGTACTTC.

In this sample, this clone turned up once. The V call is TRBV7-6, the J call TRBJ2-7; D possibly corresponds to TRBD1 (6 bases). V shed 3 bases and J shed 7 bases, with 16 bases lying between them. This CDR3 comprises 14 residues. The germline CDR1 and CDR2 sequences are SGHVS and FNYEAQ. As DNA, the CDR3 is TGTGCCAGCAGCTTTAGGACAGCGGAAGGGGAGCAGTACTTC. This sequence encodes CASSFRTAEGEQYF.

A word on this clone: Additional DNA sequences in this sample encode the identical CDR3. This chain links TRBV20-1 with TRBJ2-1, with D possibly being TRBD2 (5 bases). V lost 6 bases and J lost 3, with 6 bases in between. Germline V gene data show CDR1 as DFQATT and CDR2 as SNEGSKA (reference sequence). This CDR3 comprises 11 residues. The CDR3 bases are TGCAGTGCGAGCGGCTACAATGAGCAGTTCTTC. Translating it yields CSASGYNEQFF.

Regarding this clone: The same CDR3 arises from other DNA sequences in this sample as well. The V gene is TRBV5-6, the J gene TRBJ1-6; D not certain. CDR1 is SGHDT, CDR2 YYEEEE, per germline. This CDR3 is 14 amino acids long. With 0 bases removed from V and 6 bases from J, the gap between germline ends came to 7 bases. The CDR3 loop reads CASSLGGSNSPLHF. The CDR3 DNA reads TGTGCCAGCAGCTTGGGTGGCAGTAATTCACCCCTCCACTTT.

V is TRBV4-3 and J is TRBJ1-3; D remains ambiguous. Germline-derived CDR1 and CDR2 are LGHNA and YSLEER. V gave up 0 bases and J gave up 0 bases, with 12 bases separating them. The CDR3 length is 17 residues. CDR3 nucleotide sequence: TGCGCCAGCAGCCAAGATCGGCGTTTAAGCTCTGGAAACACCATATATTTT. It codes for CASSQDRRLSSGNTIYF.

V usage is TRBV7-9 and J usage is TRBJ2-3, with 8 bases identical to TRBD1. The CDR3 consists of 14 residues. The V gene end was trimmed by 5 bases and the J gene end by 1 base; junction bases not matched to a gene: 2. Germline V gives CDR1 SEHNR, CDR2 FQNEAQ (reference sequence). CDR3 sequence (DNA): TGTGCCAGCAGCACGGACAGGGGCACAGATACGCAGTATTTT. It translates to CASSTDRGTDTQYF.

The chain uses TRBV29-1 and TRBJ1-1, with a tentative D call TRBD1 (5 bases). The CDR3 is 14 residues long. V was pared by 4 bases and J by 2 bases, with 14 bases between. Germline assignment: CDR1 SQVTM and CDR2 ANQGSEA. CDR3 residues: CSVVPLGANTEAFF. The CDR3 region has the DNA TGCAGCGTTGTCCCGCTAGGGGCTAACACTGAAGCTTTCTTT.

Note on this clone: Other DNA variants within this sample encode the same CDR3. In DNA form, the CDR3 reads TGCAGTGCTAGTGACGGGGGCGGCTACACCTTC. Translated, it gives CSASDGGGYTF. The V and J genes are TRBV20-1 and TRBJ1-2; weak D call: TRBD1 (6 bases). CDR1 is DFQATT, CDR2 SNEGSKA, per germline (reference sequence). The CDR3 spans 11 residues. Trimming cost V 3 bases and J 8 bases, with 10 bases left between them.

This clone was counted once. V and J are TRBV5-4 and TRBJ2-7; D is unclear. Trimming cost V 4 bases and J 1 base, with 9 bases left between them. This CDR3 has 13 residues. Germline V lookup: CDR1 SGHNT, CDR2 YYREEE (reference sequence). The CDR3 reads CASSVGRSYEQYF. DNA of the CDR3: TGTGCCAGCAGCGTAGGACGGTCCTACGAGCAGTACTTC.

This chain links TRBV6-6 with TRBJ2-3; 13 positions match TRBD2. Germline assignment: CDR1 MNHNY and CDR2 SVGAGI (reference sequence). CDR3 length equals 16 residues. Trimming removed 7 bases from V and 5 bases from J; junction bases left unmatched: 9. The CDR3 DNA follows: TGTGCCAGCACCCAGACTAGCGGGGGGCTGAGAGATACGCAGTATTTT. Amino acids: CASTQTSGGLRDTQYF.

The chain is built from TRBV11-2 and TRBJ1-2; TRBD1 matches at 7 bases. The V segment lost 5 bases and the J segment 5 bases; nucleotides outside the gene matches: 2. Germline assignment: CDR1 SGHAT and CDR2 FQNNGV. The CDR3 is made up of 12 amino acids. The CDR3 here is CASSRGQYGYTF. CDR3 sequence (DNA): TGTGCCAGCAGCAGGGGACAGTATGGCTACACCTTC.

The chain has TRBV2 and TRBJ2-7; 9 positions match TRBD2. The V gene's germline CDR1 is SNHLY and CDR2 FYNNEI. This CDR3 has 15 residues. J gave up 1 base and V 2 bases, and 3 bases lay outside the gene matches. The DNA of the CDR3 is TGTGCCAGCAGTGAAAACGCGGGAGGGTCCTACGAGCAGTACTTC. Amino acids: CASSENAGGSYEQYF.

This clone was detected only once. The chain links TRBV29-1 to TRBJ1-2; the match to TRBD1 covers 9 bases. The CDR3 totals 12 residues. CDR1 and CDR2 (germline): SQVTM, ANQGSEA. Losses at the gene ends were 4 bases for V and 5 bases for J; bases not matched to a gene: 2. CDR3 DNA: TGCAGCGTTGCGACAGGGGGATATGGCTACACCTTC. Its translation: CSVATGGYGYTF.